Listed here is a single T cell receptor (beta chain). The data originate from a study of T cell responses to AZD1222 COVID-19 vaccine. The CDR3 runs 13 residues. Trimming took off 7 bases at V and 8 bases at J, with 15 bases between the two ends. The repertoire was sequenced with immunoSEQ multiplex PCR; TCRdb's copy has only in-frame clones and lacks some. The profile shows 90,000 to 150,000 clones, more than 75% of them singletons. The sample here was peripheral blood, taken on day 0 of AZD1222 vaccination. This sequence joins TRBV12-3 or TRBV12-4 and TRBJ2-1; unclear D gene. The receptor's source is an adult in good health. CDR3 sequence (DNA): TGTGCCAGCACCTCAGATGGTTTCCATGAGCAGTTCTTC. It translates to CASTSDGFHEQFF.